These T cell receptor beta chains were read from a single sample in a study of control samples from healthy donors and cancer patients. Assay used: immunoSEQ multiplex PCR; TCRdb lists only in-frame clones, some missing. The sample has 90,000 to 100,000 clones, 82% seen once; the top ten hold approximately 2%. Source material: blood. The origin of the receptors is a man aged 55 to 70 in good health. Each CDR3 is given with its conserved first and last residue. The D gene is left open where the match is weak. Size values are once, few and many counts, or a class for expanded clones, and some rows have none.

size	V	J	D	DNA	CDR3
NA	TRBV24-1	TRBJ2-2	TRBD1	TGTGCCACCAGTGATTACAGGGGGGCAAGATCCGGGGAGCTGTTTTTT	CATSDYRGARSGELFF
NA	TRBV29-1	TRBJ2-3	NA	TGCAGCGTGCGTGGGCCTAGCGATGGGAGCACAGATACGCAGTATTTT	CSVRGPSDGSTDTQYF
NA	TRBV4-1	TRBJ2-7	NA	TGCGCCAGCAGCCAAGCGCAGGGCTACGAGCAGTACTTC	CASSQAQGYEQYF
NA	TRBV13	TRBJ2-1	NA	TGTGCCAGCAGCTTAAGGGACTCGCTCCATGAGCAGTTCTTC	CASSLRDSLHEQFF
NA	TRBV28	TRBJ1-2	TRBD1	TGTGCCAGCAAACTGAGCGGGACAGGGCCCCTAGGCTATGGCTACACCTTC	CASKLSGTGPLGYGYTF
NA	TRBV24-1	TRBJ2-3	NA	TGTGCCACCAGTGATTTGTATAGGGGTCTAGATACGCAGTATTTT	CATSDLYRGLDTQYF
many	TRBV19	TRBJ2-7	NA	TGTGAGAGGCCCCCCGGGGAGCAGTACTTC	CERPPGEQYF
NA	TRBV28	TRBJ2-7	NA	TGTGCCAGCAGTCCCCCGGGCATCTCCTACGAGCAGTACTTC	CASSPPGISYEQYF
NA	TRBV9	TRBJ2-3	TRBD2	TGTGCCAGCAGCGTTAAGTCGGGACTAGCGGGCCGGGCGGATACGCAGTATTTT	CASSVKSGLAGRADTQYF
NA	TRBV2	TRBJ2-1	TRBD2	TGTGCCAGCAGTAGCTTGGGGTCTAGCGGGAGGGAGTCGGTCAATGAGCAGTTCTTC	CASSSLGSSGRESVNEQFF
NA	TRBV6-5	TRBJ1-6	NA	TGTGCCGGGGGCCGGCAGGCGGGTAATAATTCACCCCTCCACTTT	CAGGRQAGNNSPLHF
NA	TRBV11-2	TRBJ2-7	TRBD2	TGTGCCAGCAGCTCTAGCGGGGAGGCCTACGAGCAGTACTTC	CASSSSGEAYEQYF
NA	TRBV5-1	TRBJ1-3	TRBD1	TGCGCCAGCCGGCTCGGGGACAGCGGACCTGGAAACACCATATATTTT	CASRLGDSGPGNTIYF
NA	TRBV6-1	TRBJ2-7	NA	TGTGCCAGCAGTGAGGGAACATTGAGGGAGCAGTACTTC	CASSEGTLREQYF
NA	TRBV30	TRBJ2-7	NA	TGTGCCTGGAGTGTAAGCCACTCCGAGCAGTACTTC	CAWSVSHSEQYF
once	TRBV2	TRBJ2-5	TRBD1	TGTGCCAGCAGTAGCCGTACAGGGGCGGAGACCCAGTACTTC	CASSSRTGAETQYF
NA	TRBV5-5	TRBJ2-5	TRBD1	TGTGCCAGCAGCCCACAGGGGCTACAAGAGACCCAGTACTTC	CASSPQGLQETQYF
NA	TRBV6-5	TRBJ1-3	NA	TGTGCCAGCAGTTTGCACCTTACCTCTGGAAACACCATATATTTT	CASSLHLTSGNTIYF
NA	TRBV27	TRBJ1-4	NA	TGTGCCAGCAAACCGGGAAAAAAGGCAAAACTGTTTTTT	CASKPGKKAKLFF
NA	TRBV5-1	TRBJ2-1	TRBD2	TGCGCCAGCAGCTCACCGGGACTAGCCTCCAATGAGCAGTTCTTC	CASSSPGLASNEQFF
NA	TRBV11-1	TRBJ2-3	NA	TGTGCCAGCGGACGCATGGATACAGATACGCAGTATTTT	CASGRMDTDTQYF
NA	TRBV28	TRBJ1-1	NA	TGTGCCAGCAGAAACACTGAAGCTTTCTTT	CASRNTEAFF
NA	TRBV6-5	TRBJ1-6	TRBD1	TGTGCCAGCTCGACAGGGGAATCACCCCTCCACTTT	CASSTGESPLHF
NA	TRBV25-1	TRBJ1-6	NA	TGTGCCAGCAGTGAAGAGAAAGGGGGCTATAATTCACCCCTCCACTTT	CASSEEKGGYNSPLHF
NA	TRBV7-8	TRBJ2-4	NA	TGTGCCAGCAGCTTAATCGGACGGAGAAACATTCAGTACTTC	CASSLIGRRNIQYF
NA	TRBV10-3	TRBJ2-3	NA	TGTGCCATCAGTTGGACCGGTGGTGGAGATACGCAGTATTTT	CAISWTGGGDTQYF
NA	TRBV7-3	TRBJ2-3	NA	TGTGCCAGCAGCGCACGACTTGCAGATACGCAGTATTTT	CASSARLADTQYF
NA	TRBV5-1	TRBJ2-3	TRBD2	TGCGCCTCGGGCGCGGGGGGCACAGATACGCAGTATTTT	CASGAGGTDTQYF
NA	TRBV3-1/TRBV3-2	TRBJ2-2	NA	TGTGCCAGCAGCCACAGGAACACCGGGGAGCTGTTTTTT	CASSHRNTGELFF
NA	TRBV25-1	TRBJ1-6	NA	TGTGCCAGCAGCGTAACTGGGTATTCACCCCTCCACTTT	CASSVTGYSPLHF
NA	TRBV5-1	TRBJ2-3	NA	TGCGCCAGCAGCCCCGGGTCGGTTGCAGATACGCAGTATTTT	CASSPGSVADTQYF
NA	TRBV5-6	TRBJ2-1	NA	TGTGCCAGCAGCTCGCTGACCCTGCGCGAGCAGTTCTTC	CASSSLTLREQFF
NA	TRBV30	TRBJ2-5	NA	TGTGCCTGGAGTGTACTGACTACGGGTCTGACCCAGTACTTC	CAWSVLTTGLTQYF
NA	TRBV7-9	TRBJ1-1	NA	TGTGCCAGCAGCCGCAAAAAACAAGGGACTGAAGCTTTCTTT	CASSRKKQGTEAFF
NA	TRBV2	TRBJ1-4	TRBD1	TGTGCCAGTCGGACAGGGGGAAATGAAAAACTGTTTTTT	CASRTGGNEKLFF
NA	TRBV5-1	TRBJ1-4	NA	TGCGCCAGCAGTTTAAACGCCGGGGAGGAAAAACTGTTTTTT	CASSLNAGEEKLFF
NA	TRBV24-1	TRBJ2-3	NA	TGTGCCACCAGTAAAGAGGGCCACCAGGGGGATACGCAGTATTTT	CATSKEGHQGDTQYF
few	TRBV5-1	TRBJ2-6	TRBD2	TGCGCCAGCAGTGCGGGGGATGGGGCCAACGTCCTGACTTTC	CASSAGDGANVLTF
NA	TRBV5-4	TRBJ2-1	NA	TGTGCCAGCAGCCTCGGGACACCGACTTACAATGAGCAGTTCTTC	CASSLGTPTYNEQFF
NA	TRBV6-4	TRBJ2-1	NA	TGTGCCAGCAGTGACCGTTACCGAGCGGCCAACAATGAGCAGTTCTTC	CASSDRYRAANNEQFF
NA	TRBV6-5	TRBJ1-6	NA	TGTGCCAGCAGTTACAGGAGGAGCTCCTATAATTCACCCCTCCACTTT	CASSYRRSSYNSPLHF
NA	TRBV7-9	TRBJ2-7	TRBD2	TGTGCCAGCAGCTCACTAGCGGGAGGCGGATACGAGCAGTACTTC	CASSSLAGGGYEQYF
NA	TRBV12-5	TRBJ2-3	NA	TGTGCTAGTGGTTTCAGCACAGATACGCAGTATTTT	CASGFSTDTQYF
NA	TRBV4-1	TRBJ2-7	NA	TGCGCCAGCAGCCAAGAGACATGGACCCAAGTCTACGAGCAGTACTTC	CASSQETWTQVYEQYF
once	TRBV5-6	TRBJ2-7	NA	TGTGCCAGCAGCTTGGCCGCGTTCTACGAGCAGTACTTC	CASSLAAFYEQYF
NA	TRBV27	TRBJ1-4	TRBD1	TGTGCCAGCAGGGGGGGACAGCCCTATGAAAAACTGTTTTTT	CASRGGQPYEKLFF
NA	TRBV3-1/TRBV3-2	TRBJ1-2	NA	TGTGCCAGCAGCCAAGTTTCTAGGGCTGATTTCGAGCAATATGGCTACACCTTC	CASSQVSRADFEQYGYTF
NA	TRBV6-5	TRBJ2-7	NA	TGTGCCAGCAGTAAGAAAACAGGGTTGCGGGAGCAGTACTTC	CASSKKTGLREQYF
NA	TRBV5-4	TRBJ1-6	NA	TGTGCCAGCACGTGGGGTAATTCACCCCTCCACTTT	CASTWGNSPLHF
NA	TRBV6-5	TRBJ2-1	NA	TGTGCCAGCAGTTACTCAGGGGGTAGAGATGAGCAGTTCTTC	CASSYSGGRDEQFF
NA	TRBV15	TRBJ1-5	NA	TGTGCCACCAGCAGAGACAGGGACCCTCATCAGCCCCAGCATTTT	CATSRDRDPHQPQHF
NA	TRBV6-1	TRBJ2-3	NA	TGTGCCAGCAGTGATACCTGGCCAGGGACAAGCACAGATACGCAGTATTTT	CASSDTWPGTSTDTQYF
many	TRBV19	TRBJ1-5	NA	TGTGCCAGTAGCCCACTAGTAGGGTTAAGCAATCAGCCCCAGCATTTT	CASSPLVGLSNQPQHF
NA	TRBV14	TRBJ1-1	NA	TGTGCCAGCAGCCAAGTGCCGGGGCTGAACACTGAAGCTTTCTTT	CASSQVPGLNTEAFF
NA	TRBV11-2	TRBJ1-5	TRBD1	TGTGCCAGCAGCCCCGACAGGGTTCAGCCCCAGCATTTT	CASSPDRVQPQHF
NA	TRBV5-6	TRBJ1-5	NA	TGTGCCAGCAGCTTGCAGGGGTCCAATCAGCCCCAGCATTTT	CASSLQGSNQPQHF
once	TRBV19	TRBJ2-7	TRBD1	TGTGCCAGTAGTCGTCAGGGGGCTAGGGCCTACGAGCAGTACTTC	CASSRQGARAYEQYF
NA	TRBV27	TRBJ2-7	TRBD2	TGTGCCAGCAGTTTAACCCTCCCCCGTGCGGGGGGGTTCGTCGAGCAGTACTTC	CASSLTLPRAGGFVEQYF
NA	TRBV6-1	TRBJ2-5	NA	TGTGCCAGCAGTGAGATGGCAGGGCTACTAGAGACCCAGTACTTC	CASSEMAGLLETQYF